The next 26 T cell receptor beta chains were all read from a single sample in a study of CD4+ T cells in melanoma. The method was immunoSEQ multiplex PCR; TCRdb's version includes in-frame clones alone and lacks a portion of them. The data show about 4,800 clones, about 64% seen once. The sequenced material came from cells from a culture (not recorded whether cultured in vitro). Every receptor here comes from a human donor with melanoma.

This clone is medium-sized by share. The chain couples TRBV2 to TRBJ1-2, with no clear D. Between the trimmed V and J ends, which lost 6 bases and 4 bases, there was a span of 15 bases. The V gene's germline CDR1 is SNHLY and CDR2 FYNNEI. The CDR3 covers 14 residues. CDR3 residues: CASRETSSGYGYTF. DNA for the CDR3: TGTGCCAGCAGGGAGACCTCCTCGGGCTATGGCTACACCTTC.

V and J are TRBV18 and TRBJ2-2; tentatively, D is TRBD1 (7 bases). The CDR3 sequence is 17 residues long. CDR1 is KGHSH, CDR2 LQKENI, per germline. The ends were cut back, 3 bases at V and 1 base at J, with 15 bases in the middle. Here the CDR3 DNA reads TGTGCCAGCTCACCCCAGGGGGGCTCTAGGAACACCGGGGAGCTGTTTTTT. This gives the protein CASSPQGGSRNTGELFF.

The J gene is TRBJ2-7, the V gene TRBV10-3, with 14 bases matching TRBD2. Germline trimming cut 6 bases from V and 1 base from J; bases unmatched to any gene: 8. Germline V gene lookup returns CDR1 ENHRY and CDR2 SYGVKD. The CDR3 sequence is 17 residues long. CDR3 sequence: CAISRLAGGTVSYEQYF. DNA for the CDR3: TGTGCCATCAGCAGACTAGCGGGGGGGACCGTATCCTACGAGCAGTACTTC.

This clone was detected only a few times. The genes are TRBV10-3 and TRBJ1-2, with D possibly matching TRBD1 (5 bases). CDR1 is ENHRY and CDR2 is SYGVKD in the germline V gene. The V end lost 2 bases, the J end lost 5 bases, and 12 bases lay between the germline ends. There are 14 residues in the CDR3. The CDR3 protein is CAISEPDIGYGYTF. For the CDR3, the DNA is TGTGCCATCAGTGAGCCGGACATAGGGTATGGCTACACCTTC.

This chain's CDR3 is CASSPGNLIDEQFF. In DNA, the CDR3 is TGTGCCAGCAGCCCGGGGAATCTAATTGATGAGCAGTTCTTC. The chain links TRBV11-2 to TRBJ2-1; TRBD2 might be the D (5 bases). This CDR3 is built from 14 residues. Germline lookup yields CDR1 SGHAT and CDR2 FQNNGV. The ends were cut back, 5 bases at V and 8 bases at J, with 16 bases in the middle.

The DNA for the CDR3 is TGCGCCAGCGGGACAGGGGGCACCGGGGAGCTGTTTTTT. Translation gives CASGTGGTGELFF. The chain employs TRBV5-1 and TRBJ2-2; TRBD1 matches at 11 bases. Germline lookup yields CDR1 SGHRS and CDR2 YFSETQ. The CDR3 spans 13 residues. Trimming at V came to 7 bases and at J to 4 bases, leaving 0 bases not matched to a gene.

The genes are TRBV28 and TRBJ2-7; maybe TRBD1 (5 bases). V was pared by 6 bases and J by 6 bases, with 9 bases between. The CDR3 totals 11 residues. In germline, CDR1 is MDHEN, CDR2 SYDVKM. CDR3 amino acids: CASSKGREQYF. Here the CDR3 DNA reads TGTGCCAGCAGCAAGGGGCGCGAGCAGTACTTC.

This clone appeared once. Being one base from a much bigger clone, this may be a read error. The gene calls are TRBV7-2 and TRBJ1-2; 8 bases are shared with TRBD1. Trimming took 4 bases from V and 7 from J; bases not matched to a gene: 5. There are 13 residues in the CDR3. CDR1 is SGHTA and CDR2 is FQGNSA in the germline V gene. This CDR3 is CASSSGGASGYTF. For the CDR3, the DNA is TGTGCCAGCAGCTCAGGGGGCGCGAGTGGCTACACCTTC.

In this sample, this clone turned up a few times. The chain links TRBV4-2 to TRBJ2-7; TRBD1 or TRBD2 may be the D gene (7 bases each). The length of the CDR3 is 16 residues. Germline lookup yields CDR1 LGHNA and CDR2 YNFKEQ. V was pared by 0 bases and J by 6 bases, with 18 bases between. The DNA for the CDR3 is TGTGCCAGCAGCCAAGATTGGGGCCAGGGGGGGATCGAGCAGTACTTC. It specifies CASSQDWGQGGIEQYF.

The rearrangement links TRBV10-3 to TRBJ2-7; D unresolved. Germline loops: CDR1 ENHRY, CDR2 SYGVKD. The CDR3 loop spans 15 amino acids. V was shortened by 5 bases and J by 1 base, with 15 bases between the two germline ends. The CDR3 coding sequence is TGTGCCATCAGTTTGGAGCCAGATAAGTCCTACGAGCAGTACTTC. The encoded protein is CAISLEPDKSYEQYF.

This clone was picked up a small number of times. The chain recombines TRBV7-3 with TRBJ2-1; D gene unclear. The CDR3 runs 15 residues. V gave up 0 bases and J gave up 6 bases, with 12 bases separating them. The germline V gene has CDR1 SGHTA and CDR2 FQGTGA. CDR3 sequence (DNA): TGTGCCAGCAGCTTAACCCCTAGTGTGCGCAATGAGCAGTTCTTC. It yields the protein CASSLTPSVRNEQFF.

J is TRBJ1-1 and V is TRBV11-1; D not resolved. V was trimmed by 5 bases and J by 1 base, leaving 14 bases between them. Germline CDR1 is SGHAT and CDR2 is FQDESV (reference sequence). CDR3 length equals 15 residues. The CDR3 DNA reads TGTGCCAGCAGCCTCTTCGGGTCTCCGAACACTGAAGCTTTCTTT. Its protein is CASSLFGSPNTEAFF.

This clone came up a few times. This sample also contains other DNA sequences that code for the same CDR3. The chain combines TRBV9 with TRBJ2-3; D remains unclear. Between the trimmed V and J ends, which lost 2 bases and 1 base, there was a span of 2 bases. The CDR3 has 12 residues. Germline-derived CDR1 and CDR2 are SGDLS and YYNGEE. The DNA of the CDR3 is TGTGCCAGCAGCGTTGGCACAGATACGCAGTATTTT. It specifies CASSVGTDTQYF.

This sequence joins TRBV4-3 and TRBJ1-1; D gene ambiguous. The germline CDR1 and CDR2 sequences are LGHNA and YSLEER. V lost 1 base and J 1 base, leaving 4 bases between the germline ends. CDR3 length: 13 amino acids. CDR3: CASSQVTNTEAFF. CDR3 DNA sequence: TGCGCCAGCAGCCAAGTCACGAACACTGAAGCTTTCTTT.

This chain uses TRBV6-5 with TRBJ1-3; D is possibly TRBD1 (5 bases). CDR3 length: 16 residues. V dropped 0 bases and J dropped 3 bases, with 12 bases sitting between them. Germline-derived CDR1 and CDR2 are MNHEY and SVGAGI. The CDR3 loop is CASSYSGRAGGNTIYF. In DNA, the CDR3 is TGTGCCAGCAGTTACTCTGGCAGGGCGGGTGGAAACACCATATATTTT.

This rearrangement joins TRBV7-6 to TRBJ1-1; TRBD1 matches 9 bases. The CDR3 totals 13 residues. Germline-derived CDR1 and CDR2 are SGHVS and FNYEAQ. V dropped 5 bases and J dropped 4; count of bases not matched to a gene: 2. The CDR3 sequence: CASSLDRGTEAFF. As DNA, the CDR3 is TGTGCCAGCAGCCTGGACAGGGGCACTGAAGCTTTCTTT.

The CDR3 here is CASFSGQGVHSNSGNTIYF. Written as DNA, the CDR3 is TGTGCCAGCTTCTCGGGACAGGGCGTACACTCAAACTCTGGAAACACCATATATTTT. The genes are TRBV18 and TRBJ1-3; 9 bases match TRBD1. Losses at the gene ends were 7 bases for V and 0 bases for J; bases not matched to a gene: 16. This CDR3 contains 19 residues. CDR1 and CDR2 (germline): KGHSH, LQKENI.

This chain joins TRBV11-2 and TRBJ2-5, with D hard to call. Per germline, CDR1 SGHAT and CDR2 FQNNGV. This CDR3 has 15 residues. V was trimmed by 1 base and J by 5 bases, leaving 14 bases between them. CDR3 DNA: TGTGCCAGCAGCTTAGGTCGGGCAGTCGGGGAGACCCAGTACTTC. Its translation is CASSLGRAVGETQYF.

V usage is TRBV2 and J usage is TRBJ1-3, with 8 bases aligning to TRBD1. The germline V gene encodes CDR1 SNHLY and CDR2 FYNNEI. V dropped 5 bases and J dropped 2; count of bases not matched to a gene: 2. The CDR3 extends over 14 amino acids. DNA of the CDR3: TGTGCCAGCAGTACGGACAGGGCTGGAAACACCATATATTTT. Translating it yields CASSTDRAGNTIYF.

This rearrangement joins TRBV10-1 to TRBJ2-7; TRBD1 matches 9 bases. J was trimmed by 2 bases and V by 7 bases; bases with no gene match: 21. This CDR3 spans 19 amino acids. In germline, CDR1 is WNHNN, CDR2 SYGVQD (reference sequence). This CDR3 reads CASNLFYGTGFHPTYEQYF. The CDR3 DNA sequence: TGCGCCAGCAATCTGTTCTACGGGACAGGGTTTCACCCGACCTACGAGCAGTACTTC.

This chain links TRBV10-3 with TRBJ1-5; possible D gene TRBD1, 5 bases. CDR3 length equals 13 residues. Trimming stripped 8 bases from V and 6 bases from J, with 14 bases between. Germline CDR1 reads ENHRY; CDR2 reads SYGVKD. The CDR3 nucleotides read TGTGCCATCGGGACTGGGGCCGGTCAGCCCCAGCATTTT. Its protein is CAIGTGAGQPQHF.

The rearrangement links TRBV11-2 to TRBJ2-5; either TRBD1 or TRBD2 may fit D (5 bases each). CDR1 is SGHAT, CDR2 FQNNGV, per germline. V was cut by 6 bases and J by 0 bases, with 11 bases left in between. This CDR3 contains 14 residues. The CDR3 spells CASSGDGYQETQYF. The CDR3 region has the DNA TGTGCCAGCAGTGGGGACGGGTACCAAGAGACCCAGTACTTC.

The chain's CDR3 is CASSLSGYGYTF. In nucleotides, the CDR3 is TGCGCCAGCAGCTTGTCGGGTTATGGCTACACCTTC. The rearrangement joins TRBV5-1 to TRBJ1-2; D not resolved. The length of the CDR3 is 12 residues. The germline V gene encodes CDR1 SGHRS and CDR2 YFSETQ. V was clipped by 1 base and J by 5 bases, with 6 bases between them.

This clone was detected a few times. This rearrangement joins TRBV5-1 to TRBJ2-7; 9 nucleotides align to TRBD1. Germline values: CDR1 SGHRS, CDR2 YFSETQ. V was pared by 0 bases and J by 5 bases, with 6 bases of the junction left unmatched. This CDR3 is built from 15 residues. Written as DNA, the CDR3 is TGCGCCAGCAGCTTGGGGGGGACAGGGTCGAACGAGCAGTACTTC. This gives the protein CASSLGGTGSNEQYF. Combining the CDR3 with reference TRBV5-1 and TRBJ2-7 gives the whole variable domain KAGVTQTPRYLIKTRGQQVTLSCSPISGHRSVSWYQQTPGQGLQFLFEYFSETQRNKGNFPGRFSGRQFSNSRSEMNVSTLELGDSALYLCASSLGGTGSNEQYFGPGTRLTVT.

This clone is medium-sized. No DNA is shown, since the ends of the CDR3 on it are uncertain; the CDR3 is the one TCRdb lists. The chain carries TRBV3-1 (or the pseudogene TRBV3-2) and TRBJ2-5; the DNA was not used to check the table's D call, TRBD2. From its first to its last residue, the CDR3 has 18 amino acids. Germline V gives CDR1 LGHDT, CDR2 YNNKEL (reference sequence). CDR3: CASSRQGLTLWQLETQYF.

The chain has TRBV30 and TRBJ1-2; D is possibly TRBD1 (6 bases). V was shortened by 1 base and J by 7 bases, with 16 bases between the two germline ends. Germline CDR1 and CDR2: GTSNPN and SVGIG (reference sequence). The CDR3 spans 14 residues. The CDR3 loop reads CAWSAKQGRLGYTF. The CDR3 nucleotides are TGTGCCTGGAGTGCTAAGCAGGGGAGGCTTGGCTACACCTTC.